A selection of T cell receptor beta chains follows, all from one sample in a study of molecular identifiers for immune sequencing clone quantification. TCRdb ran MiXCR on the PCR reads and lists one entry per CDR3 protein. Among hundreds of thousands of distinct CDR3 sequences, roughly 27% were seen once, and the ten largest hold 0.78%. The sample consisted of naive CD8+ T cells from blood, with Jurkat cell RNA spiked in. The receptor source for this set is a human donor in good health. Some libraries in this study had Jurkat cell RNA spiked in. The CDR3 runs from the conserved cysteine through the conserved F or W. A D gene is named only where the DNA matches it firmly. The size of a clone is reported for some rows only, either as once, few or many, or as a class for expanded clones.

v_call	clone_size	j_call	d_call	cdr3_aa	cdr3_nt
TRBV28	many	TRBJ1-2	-	CASSFEEGGLNYYGYTF	TGTGCCAGCAGCTTCGAAGAGGGGGGGCTGAATTACTATGGCTACACCTTC
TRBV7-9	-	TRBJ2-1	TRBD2	CASSPGTNGYNEQFF	TGTGCCAGCAGCCCCGGGACTAACGGTTACAATGAGCAGTTCTTC
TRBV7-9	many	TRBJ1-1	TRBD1	CASSSGTVNTEAFF	TGTGCCAGCAGCTCCGGGACAGTGAACACTGAAGCTTTCTTT
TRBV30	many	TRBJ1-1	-	CAWSPPDRNTEAFF	TGTGCCTGGAGTCCTCCCGACAGGAACACTGAAGCTTTCTTT
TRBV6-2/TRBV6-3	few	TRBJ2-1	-	CASTALRVPRGEQFF	TGTGCCAGCACAGCCCTCCGCGTCCCCAGGGGTGAGCAGTTCTTC
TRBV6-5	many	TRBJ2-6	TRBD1	CASSWTGGGFSGANVLTF	TGTGCCAGCAGCTGGACAGGGGGCGGTTTCTCTGGGGCCAACGTCCTGACTTTC
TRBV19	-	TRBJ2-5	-	CASSIAITGAETQYF	TGTGCCAGTAGTATAGCGATAACGGGGGCAGAGACCCAGTACTTC
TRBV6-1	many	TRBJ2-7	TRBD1	CASSEEASQGNEQYF	TGTGCCAGCAGTGAAGAGGCTTCACAGGGGAACGAGCAGTACTTC
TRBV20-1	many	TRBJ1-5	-	CSAREGVGQPQHF	TGCAGTGCTAGAGAGGGGGTAGGGCAGCCCCAGCATTTT
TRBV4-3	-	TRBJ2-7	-	CASSQENGASYEQYF	TGCGCCAGCAGCCAAGAAAACGGGGCCTCCTACGAGCAGTACTTC
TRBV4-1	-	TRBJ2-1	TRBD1	CASSQDPDRADNEQFF	TGCGCCAGCAGCCAAGATCCGGACAGGGCGGACAATGAGCAGTTCTTC
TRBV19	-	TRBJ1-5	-	CASSISDNQPQHF	TGTGCCAGTAGTATTTCTGACAATCAGCCCCAGCATTTT
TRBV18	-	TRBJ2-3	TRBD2	CASSPPSGISDTQYF	TGTGCCAGCTCACCGCCTAGCGGGATATCAGATACGCAGTATTTT
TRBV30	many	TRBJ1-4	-	CAWSLAEGANEKLFF	TGTGCCTGGAGTCTCGCGGAAGGAGCCAATGAAAAACTGTTTTTT
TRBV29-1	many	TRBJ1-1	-	CSVEVPLNTEAFF	TGCAGCGTTGAAGTCCCCCTGAACACTGAAGCTTTCTTT
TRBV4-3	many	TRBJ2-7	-	CASSQESWGPVEQYF	TGCGCCAGCAGCCAAGAGTCTTGGGGTCCCGTGGAGCAGTACTTC
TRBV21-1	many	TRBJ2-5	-	CASRIRPSQETQYF	TGTGCCAGCAGGATCAGACCTTCTCAAGAGACCCAGTACTTC
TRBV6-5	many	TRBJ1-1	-	CASRSGGATEAFF	TGTGCCAGCAGATCCGGGGGGGCTACTGAAGCTTTCTTT
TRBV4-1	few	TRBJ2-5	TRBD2	CASSQGGQLAGQYF	TGCGCCAGCAGCCAAGGTGGACAGCTAGCGGGCCAGTACTTC
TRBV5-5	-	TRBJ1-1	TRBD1	CAGSLWDRGNTEAFF	TGTGCCGGCAGCTTGTGGGACAGGGGGAACACTGAAGCTTTCTTT
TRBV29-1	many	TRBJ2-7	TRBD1	CSAQGGTTYEQYF	TGCAGCGCCCAAGGGGGCACCACCTACGAGCAGTACTTC
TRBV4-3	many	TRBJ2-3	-	CASSPQGGGTDTQYF	TGCGCCAGCAGCCCACAGGGAGGGGGCACAGATACGCAGTATTTT
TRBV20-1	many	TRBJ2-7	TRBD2	CSARDALAGSEQYF	TGCAGTGCTAGAGATGCACTAGCGGGAAGCGAGCAGTACTTC
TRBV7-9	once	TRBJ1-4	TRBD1	CVSSSGQGFEKLFF	TGTGTCAGCAGCTCGGGACAGGGTTTTGAAAAACTGTTTTTT
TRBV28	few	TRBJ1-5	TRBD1	CASSWGQYNQPQHF	TGTGCCAGCAGTTGGGGACAGTACAATCAGCCCCAGCATTTT
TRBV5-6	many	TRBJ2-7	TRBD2	CASSLRALAYEQYF	TGTGCCAGCAGCTTGAGGGCACTAGCGTACGAGCAGTACTTC
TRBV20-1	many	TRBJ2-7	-	CSARAGLYYEQYF	TGCAGTGCTAGAGCGGGGCTATACTACGAGCAGTACTTC
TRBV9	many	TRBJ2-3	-	CASSVETDTQYF	TGTGCCAGCAGCGTAGAAACGGATACGCAGTATTTT
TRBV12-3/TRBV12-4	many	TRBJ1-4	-	CASSYPQAREKLFF	TGTGCCAGCAGCTACCCGCAGGCTCGTGAAAAACTGTTTTTT
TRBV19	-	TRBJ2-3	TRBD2	CASFPGTSGQGTDTQYF	TGTGCCAGTTTCCCCGGGACTAGCGGCCAGGGCACAGATACGCAGTATTTT
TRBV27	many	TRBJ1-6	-	CASSSDVNSPLHF	TGTGCCAGCAGTTCGGACGTTAATTCACCCCTCCACTTT
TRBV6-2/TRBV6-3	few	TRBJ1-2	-	CASSWATSGNGYTF	TGTGCCAGCAGTTGGGCAACGAGCGGTAATGGCTACACCTTC
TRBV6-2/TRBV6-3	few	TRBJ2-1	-	CASSSPSIYNEQFF	TGTGCCAGCAGTTCGCCCTCTATATACAATGAGCAGTTCTTC
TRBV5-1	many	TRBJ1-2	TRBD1	CASSRTTGIGYGYTF	TGCGCCAGCAGCCGAACGACAGGGATCGGCTATGGCTACACCTTC
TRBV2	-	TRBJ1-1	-	CASQGGWLDTEAFF	TGTGCCAGCCAGGGCGGGTGGCTCGACACTGAAGCTTTCTTT
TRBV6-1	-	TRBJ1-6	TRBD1	CASSEGTGPNSPLHF	TGTGCCAGCAGTGAAGGGACAGGACCCAATTCACCCCTCCACTTT